The present T cell receptor beta chain was sequenced within a study of shared clonotypes between healthy human individuals. Study information: The cohort had a couple of women and a few men, ages 18 to 49.

At deep level, the assay was performed. In the original workflow: Owing to the provision of junction-only sequences devoid of quality scores by immunoSEQ, filtering differed. Method: immunoSEQ multiplex PCR; TCRdb's copy keeps in-frame clones and lacks some. The DNA gave D and trimming, while V, J and clone size come from that table. The table has about 610,000 clones, about 95% seen once. Terminally differentiated effector memory CD45RA+ cells were left out of the naive CD8 fraction, which was CD45RO-negative and positively selected for CCR7. Healthy adults negative for HIV, lacking recent acute infections or vaccinations, served as donors. V gave up 4 bases and J gave up 0 bases, with 7 bases separating them. Germline values: CDR1 MDHEN, CDR2 SYDVKM. The CDR3 has 14 amino acids.

Sequenced sample: naive CD8+ T cells sorted from blood. This TCR was sampled from a woman aged 30 to 39 in good health. This chain links TRBV28 with TRBJ1-5; possible D gene TRBD1, 6 bases. The CDR3 loop reads CASSYRVSNQPQHF. CDR3 sequence (DNA): TGTGCCAGCAGTTACAGGGTTAGCAATCAGCCCCAGCATTTT.